The 32 T cell receptor beta chains presented below share a single source sample, sequenced in a study of T cell repertoires in cytomegalovirus infection. Their antigens are not known. TCRdb independently ran MiXCR on the reads; one entry per CDR3 protein. The sample holds about 570,000 distinct CDR3 sequences, approximately 40% seen once. The sample here was cultured PBMCs, taken from culture after CMV antigen stimulation. The origin of the receptors is a human donor in good health (CMV status not recorded). Some clones in this sample may be carry-over from other donors' samples.

This clonotype came up a few times. This chain uses TRBV7-8 with TRBJ2-7; tentatively, D is TRBD2 (5 bases). The CDR3 covers 14 residues. Germline V gene sequence: CDR1 SGHVS, CDR2 FQNEAQ. The V end was cut by 4 bases, the J end by 2 bases, with 12 bases between. The CDR3, as DNA: TGTGCCAGCAGCTCCCGACGGGAACCCTACGAGCAGTACTTC. It yields the protein CASSSRREPYEQYF.

The V and J genes are TRBV19 and TRBJ1-3, with TRBD1 identical over 8 bases. Germline V gene lookup returns CDR1 LNHDA and CDR2 SQIVND (reference sequence). The ends lost 7 bases at V and 0 bases at J; junction bases unmatched: 8. The CDR3 has 16 residues. CDR3 sequence: CASTRDRLYSGNTIYF. The CDR3 DNA is TGTGCCAGTACCCGGGACAGGCTTTACTCTGGAAACACCATATATTTT. Together with reference TRBV19 and TRBJ1-3, the CDR3 gives the full variable domain: DGGITQSPKYLFRKEGQNVTLSCEQNLNHDAMYWYRQDPGQGLRLIYYSQIVNDFQKGDIAEGYSVSREKKESFPLTVTSAQKNPTAFYLCASTRDRLYSGNTIYFGEGSWLTVV.

The V call is TRBV20-1, the J call TRBJ2-7, with 10 bases fitting TRBD2. There are 19 residues in the CDR3. Trimming cost V 1 base and J 1 base; bases outside gene matches: 16. CDR1 DFQATT and CDR2 SNEGSKA come from the germline V gene (reference sequence). CDR3 protein: CSARGPAASGRASSYEQYF. The CDR3, as DNA: TGCAGTGCTAGAGGACCCGCAGCCAGCGGGAGGGCGTCGTCCTACGAGCAGTACTTC.

The chain joins TRBV27 to TRBJ2-4; D possibly corresponds to TRBD2 (5 bases). Germline CDR1 MNHEY, CDR2 SMNVEV (reference sequence). The CDR3 runs 13 residues. V was clipped by 8 bases and J by 8 bases, with 16 bases between them. As DNA, the CDR3 is TGTGCCAGCGGACCTACTAGATTTGACATTCAGTACTTC. The encoded protein is CASGPTRFDIQYF.

This chain links TRBV20-1 with TRBJ1-2, with D possibly being TRBD1 (6 bases). Looked up from germline, CDR1 is DFQATT and CDR2 is SNEGSKA (reference sequence). V lost 6 bases and J 1 base, leaving 12 bases between the germline ends. The CDR3 is 13 amino acids. CDR3 sequence reads: CSAPRGLNYGYTF. The CDR3 region has the DNA TGCAGTGCCCCCAGGGGACTTAACTATGGCTACACCTTC.

A single count supports this clonotype. The chain employs TRBV27 and TRBJ2-7, with D uncertain. V lost 4 bases and J 2 bases, leaving 15 bases between the germline ends. Germline-derived CDR1 and CDR2 are MNHEY and SMNVEV (reference sequence). CDR3 length: 15 amino acids. CDR3 DNA sequence: TGTGCCAGCAGTTCGTCGGGTTCCCCCGCCTACGAGCAGTACTTC. Translated: CASSSSGSPAYEQYF.

The chain joins TRBV11-2 to TRBJ1-4; possibly TRBD1 for D (6 bases). The CDR3 loop spans 15 amino acids. CDR1 is SGHAT and CDR2 is FQNNGV in the germline V gene. Trimming removed 4 bases at V and 8 bases at J, with 17 bases between. CDR3 coding DNA: TGTGCCAGCAGCTCCCAGGCGGGGCAGGGGGAAAAACTGTTTTTT. Translating gives CASSSQAGQGEKLFF.

The chain carries TRBV20-1 and TRBJ1-5; 10 bases are a match to TRBD1. The trim removed 5 bases at V and 0 bases at J, leaving 1 base unmatched. Germline CDR1 and CDR2: DFQATT and SNEGSKA (reference sequence). CDR3 length: 14 amino acids. The CDR3 DNA follows: TGCAGTGCTGGGACAGGGGTTAGCAATCAGCCCCAGCATTTT. Protein product: CSAGTGVSNQPQHF.

The rearrangement joins TRBV7-4 to TRBJ2-7; D assignment may be TRBD1 or TRBD2 (5 bases each). Trimming cost V 2 bases and J 3 bases, with 14 bases left between them. Germline CDR1 SGHVT, CDR2 SQSDAQ. The CDR3 sequence is 15 residues long. CDR3 loop: CASSLIEGRVYEQYF. DNA of the CDR3: TGTGCCAGCAGCTTAATAGAGGGGCGGGTCTACGAGCAGTACTTC.

The chain links TRBV7-6 to TRBJ2-7; tentatively, D is TRBD2 (6 bases). Trimming shortened V by 3 bases and J by 2 bases, and 14 bases separated the two germline ends. The CDR3 contains 15 residues. Germline V gives CDR1 SGHVS, CDR2 FNYEAQ. CDR3 nucleotide sequence: TGTGCCAGCAGCTTCGGGACTGTCGCTGCCTACGAGCAGTACTTC. It translates to CASSFGTVAAYEQYF.

This clonotype has just a few counts. At one end, the junction sequence differs from germline, possibly due to a read error. V and J are TRBV28 and TRBJ1-5, with no clear D. The CDR3 extends over 11 amino acids. Looked up from germline, CDR1 is MDHEN and CDR2 is SYDVKM. The CDR3 sequence: CASGLRQPQHF. CDR3 sequence (DNA): TGTGCCAGCGGTTTAAGGCAGCCCCAGCATTTT.

V is TRBV27 and J is TRBJ1-5; D unclear. CDR1 is MNHEY and CDR2 is SMNVEV in the germline V gene (reference sequence). The length of the CDR3 is 14 residues. V was shortened by 6 bases and J by 7 bases, with 16 bases between the two germline ends. CDR3 in amino acids: CASSKGRAEQPQHF. The CDR3 DNA reads as TGTGCCAGCAGCAAAGGGAGGGCCGAACAGCCCCAGCATTTT.

J is TRBJ2-7 and V is TRBV4-2, with 8 bases aligning to TRBD1. Germline V CDR1 and CDR2: LGHNA, YNFKEQ. After removal of 0 bases from V and 2 bases from J, the junction contained 3 bases not matched to a gene. The CDR3 loop spans 15 amino acids. The CDR3 DNA reads TGTGCCAGCAGCCAAGAGGTACAGGGGGCCTACGAGCAGTACTTC. It codes for CASSQEVQGAYEQYF.

The rearrangement links TRBV20-1 to TRBJ1-1; 7 nucleotides align to TRBD1. Germline V gives CDR1 DFQATT, CDR2 SNEGSKA (reference sequence). The junction had 4 bases not matched to a gene; V was cut back by 4 bases and J by 2 bases. The length of the CDR3 is 13 residues. The CDR3 sequence is CSAIGTDNTEAFF. DNA of the CDR3: TGCAGTGCTATAGGGACAGACAACACTGAAGCTTTCTTT.

This clonotype has just a few counts. The rearrangement uses TRBV27 and TRBJ1-4; tentatively, D is TRBD1 (6 bases). The germline V gene encodes CDR1 MNHEY and CDR2 SMNVEV (reference sequence). CDR3 length: 15 residues. Trimming pared 4 bases from V and 0 bases from J, leaving 9 bases between. The CDR3 reads CASSWTVATNEKLFF. In DNA, the CDR3 is TGTGCCAGCAGTTGGACAGTTGCAACTAATGAAAAACTGTTTTTT.

The rearrangement uses TRBV15 and TRBJ2-4; D is perhaps TRBD1 (7 bases). Trimming shortened V by 1 base and J by 7 bases, and 11 bases separated the two germline ends. Germline V lookup: CDR1 LNHNV, CDR2 YYDKDF (reference sequence). CDR3 length: 14 amino acids. For the CDR3, the DNA is TGTGCCACCAGCAGAGGGAGGGGGCAGAACATTCAGTACTTC. Protein: CATSRGRGQNIQYF.

This clonotype has only a few counts. The rearrangement links TRBV7-7 to TRBJ2-5, with D possibly being TRBD1 (5 bases). CDR3 length: 15 amino acids. In germline, CDR1 is SSHAT, CDR2 FNYEAQ (reference sequence). V was trimmed by 1 base and J by 2 bases, leaving 11 bases between them. In DNA form, the CDR3 reads TGTGCCAGCAGCTTAGGGACATCGGAACAAGAGACCCAGTACTTC. Translating it yields CASSLGTSEQETQYF. The full variable domain, in which reference TRBV7-7 and TRBJ2-5 provide the parts outside the CDR3, is GAGVSQSPRYKVTKRGQDVTLRCDPISSHATLYWYQQALGQGPEFLTYFNYEAQPDKSGLPSDRFSAERPEGSISTLTIQRTEQRDSAMYRCASSLGTSEQETQYFGPGTRLLVL.

V gene TRBV6-5 combines with J gene TRBJ2-7; D gene unclear. There are 11 residues in the CDR3. The germline V gene encodes CDR1 MNHEY and CDR2 SVGAGI. Between the trimmed V and J ends, which lost 1 base and 5 bases, there was a span of 3 bases. CDR3 nucleotides: TGTGCCAGCAGTTACTTAGACGAGCAGTACTTC. This encodes CASSYLDEQYF.

The CDR3 bases are TGTGCCAGCAGCTTTTCAGTGGGAAGAGAGGGGGGCGAGCAGTACTTC. It yields the protein CASSFSVGREGGEQYF. The chain is built from TRBV7-4 and TRBJ2-7; either TRBD1 or TRBD2 may supply D (6 bases each). The V gene's germline CDR1 is SGHVT and CDR2 SQSDAQ. V lost 3 bases to trimming and J lost 6 bases, with 21 bases between them. The CDR3 totals 16 residues.

In this sample, this clonotype turned up a few times. J is TRBJ2-7 and V is TRBV7-2; D is unclear. The CDR3 length is 14 residues. Germline V gene lookup returns CDR1 SGHTA and CDR2 FQGNSA. V lost 5 bases to trimming and J lost 0 bases, with 11 bases between them. The CDR3 region is CASSHDSGSYEQYF. The CDR3 bases are TGTGCCAGCAGCCACGACTCCGGCTCCTACGAGCAGTACTTC. Combining the CDR3 with reference TRBV7-2 and TRBJ2-7 gives the whole variable domain GAGVSQSPSNKVTEKGKDVELRCDPISGHTALYWYRQSLGQGLEFLIYFQGNSAPDKSGLPSDRFSAERTGGSVSTLTIQRTQQEDSAVYLCASSHDSGSYEQYFGPGTRLTVT.

This clonotype was seen repeatedly, ten times or more. This chain connects TRBV7-2 to TRBJ1-1; no clear D gene. This CDR3 has 14 amino acids. Germline CDR1 is SGHTA and CDR2 is FQGNSA. The V gene lost 1 base and the J gene lost 5 bases, with 11 bases spanning the gap. CDR3: CASSLGSIGTEAFF. For the CDR3, the DNA is TGTGCCAGCAGCTTAGGGTCGATTGGGACTGAAGCTTTCTTT.

There are many counts of this clonotype. The CDR3 region is CASSLGPQGSSEAFF. DNA of the CDR3: TGTGCCAGCAGCTTAGGGCCCCAGGGATCTTCCGAAGCTTTCTTT. The chain is built from TRBV7-8 and TRBJ1-1; D may be TRBD1 (5 bases). Trimming shortened V by 1 base and J by 8 bases, and 17 bases separated the two germline ends. The CDR3 runs to 15 residues. Germline V gene lookup returns CDR1 SGHVS and CDR2 FQNEAQ.

In its sample, this clonotype was seen a few times. The chain uses TRBV7-2 and TRBJ1-6; the D is unclear. The CDR3 totals 14 residues. Trimming stripped 5 bases from V and 7 bases from J, with 12 bases between. CDR1 SGHTA and CDR2 FQGNSA come from the germline V gene. The chain's CDR3 is CASSVLRVNSPLHF. In DNA form, the CDR3 reads TGTGCCAGCAGCGTCCTGAGGGTGAATTCACCCCTCCACTTT. The whole variable domain, remainder taken from reference TRBV7-2 and TRBJ1-6, is GAGVSQSPSNKVTEKGKDVELRCDPISGHTALYWYRQSLGQGLEFLIYFQGNSAPDKSGLPSDRFSAERTGGSVSTLTIQRTQQEDSAVYLCASSVLRVNSPLHFGNGTRLTVT.

A word on this clonotype: This could be a read error, since a much larger clone is one nucleotide away. The V gene is TRBV7-2, the J gene TRBJ2-3; D is undetermined. Germline-derived CDR1 and CDR2 are SGHTA and FQGNSA. The CDR3 runs to 15 residues. CDR3 in amino acids: CASSPDGVVADTRYF. CDR3 in DNA: TGTGCCAGCAGCCCAGATGGGGTAGTTGCAGATACGCGGTATTTT.

V is TRBV5-4 and J is TRBJ2-1, with D hard to call. The CDR3 spans 14 residues. V was trimmed by 2 bases and J by 9 bases, leaving 15 bases between them. Germline CDR1 reads SGHNT; CDR2 reads YYREEE (reference sequence). The CDR3, as DNA: TGTGCCAGCAGCTTCGGCCCCCAAGCGCGTGAGCAGTTCTTC. It is translated as CASSFGPQAREQFF.

This clonotype was seen a handful of times. This chain connects TRBV12-3 or TRBV12-4 to TRBJ1-5; 7 nucleotides agree with TRBD1. Trimming took 6 bases from V and 7 from J; bases not matched to a gene: 9. The CDR3 covers 14 residues. In nucleotides, the CDR3 is TGTGCCAGCAGATATGGACAGGTGGAGCAGCCCCAGCATTTT. Residues: CASRYGQVEQPQHF.

The V and J genes are TRBV5-5 and TRBJ2-3; D not certain. The CDR3 is 11 amino acids. The V gene lost 6 bases and the J gene lost 7 bases, with 9 bases spanning the gap. In germline, CDR1 is SGHKS, CDR2 YYEKEE (reference sequence). CDR3 bases: TGTGCCAGCACCCTCCAGAATACGCAGTATTTT. Amino acid sequence: CASTLQNTQYF.

This clonotype was observed a handful of times. The gene calls are TRBV7-7 and TRBJ2-2; 7 positions agree with TRBD2. V lost 4 bases and J lost 2; bases outside the gene matches: 19. This CDR3 spans 20 amino acids. Germline CDR1 reads SSHAT; CDR2 reads FNYEAQ (reference sequence). The CDR3 DNA follows: TGTGCCAGCAGCTCACTAGAAAGGTGGTCTAGCGGATTAAACACCGGGGAGCTGTTTTTT. Protein product: CASSSLERWSSGLNTGELFF.

CDR3 in amino acids: CSARGAGTYNEQFF. The CDR3 DNA is TGCAGTGCTAGAGGAGCGGGGACCTACAATGAGCAGTTCTTC. This chain connects TRBV20-1 to TRBJ2-1, with 7 bases that match TRBD2. Trimming took 1 base from V and 2 from J; bases not matched to a gene: 2. This CDR3 spans 14 amino acids. Germline V gene data show CDR1 as DFQATT and CDR2 as SNEGSKA (reference sequence).

This clonotype appeared a few times. CDR3 nucleotides: TGTGCCAGCAGCCGAACGGGGGGTAAGGTTCGGGAGCAGTACTTC. Protein sequence: CASSRTGGKVREQYF. The V call is TRBV7-2, the J call TRBJ2-7, with 7 bases matching TRBD2. Per germline, CDR1 SGHTA and CDR2 FQGNSA. V lost 5 bases to trimming and J lost 7 bases; unmatched junction nucleotides: 14. CDR3 length equals 15 residues. The whole variable domain, filled in from reference TRBV7-2 and TRBJ2-7, reads GAGVSQSPSNKVTEKGKDVELRCDPISGHTALYWYRQSLGQGLEFLIYFQGNSAPDKSGLPSDRFSAERTGGSVSTLTIQRTQQEDSAVYLCASSRTGGKVREQYFGPGTRLTVT.

The chain combines TRBV7-6 with TRBJ2-7; D might be TRBD1 (6 bases). Germline assignment: CDR1 SGHVS and CDR2 FNYEAQ. The CDR3 runs to 15 residues. Trimming took 2 bases from V and 3 from J, leaving 14 bases between them. The CDR3 region has the DNA TGTGCCAGCAGCTTAAGCCAGGGGAACATCTACGAGCAGTACTTC. Its translation is CASSLSQGNIYEQYF.

The chain links TRBV7-2 to TRBJ2-1; the match to TRBD2 covers 8 bases. The CDR3 runs 16 residues. Trimming removed 5 bases from V and 3 bases from J; junction bases left unmatched: 9. Germline V gene lookup returns CDR1 SGHTA and CDR2 FQGNSA. The CDR3 is CASSRGSGGFYNEQFF. CDR3 DNA: TGTGCCAGCAGCCGCGGGAGCGGGGGCTTCTACAATGAGCAGTTCTTC.